This T cell receptor (beta chain) was recorded in a study of graft-versus-host responses after intestinal transplantation. Graft specimens yielded both intraepithelial and lamina propria lymphocytes. The method was immunoSEQ multiplex PCR; TCRdb's version includes in-frame clones alone and lacks a portion of them. The table has around 35,000 clones, about nine tenths seen once; the top ten hold approximately 19%. Trimming removed 2 bases at V and 0 bases at J, with 8 bases between. The CDR3 loop spans 15 amino acids. From germline, CDR1 is KGHSH and CDR2 LQKENI. The sample consisted of ileum tissue, taken around 190 days after intestinal transplant. This sequence was found in a human patient who received an intestinal transplant, so some T cells may come from the graft donor. The chain recombines TRBV18 with TRBJ2-1, with a weak D call TRBD2 (5 bases). The CDR3 DNA reads TGTGCCAGCTCACCAAGTCTAGCCTCCTACAATGAGCAGTTCTTC. It codes for CASSPSLASYNEQFF.